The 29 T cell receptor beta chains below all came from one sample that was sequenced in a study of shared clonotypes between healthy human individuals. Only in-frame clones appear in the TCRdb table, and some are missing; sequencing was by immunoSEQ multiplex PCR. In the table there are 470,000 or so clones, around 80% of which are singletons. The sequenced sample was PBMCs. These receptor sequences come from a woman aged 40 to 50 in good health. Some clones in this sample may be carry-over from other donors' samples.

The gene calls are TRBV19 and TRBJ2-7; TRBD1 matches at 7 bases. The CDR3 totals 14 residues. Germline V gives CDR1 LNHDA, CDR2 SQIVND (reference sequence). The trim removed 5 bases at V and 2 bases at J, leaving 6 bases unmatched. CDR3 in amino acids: CASSPDRSPYEQYF. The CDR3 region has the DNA TGTGCCAGTAGTCCGGACAGGAGCCCCTACGAGCAGTACTTC.

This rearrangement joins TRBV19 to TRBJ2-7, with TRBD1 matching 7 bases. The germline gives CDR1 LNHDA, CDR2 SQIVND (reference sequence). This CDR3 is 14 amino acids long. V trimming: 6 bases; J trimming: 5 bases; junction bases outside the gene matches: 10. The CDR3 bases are TGTGCCAGTAGCGTCCCAGGGGGAAGCGACGAGCAGTACTTC. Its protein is CASSVPGGSDEQYF.

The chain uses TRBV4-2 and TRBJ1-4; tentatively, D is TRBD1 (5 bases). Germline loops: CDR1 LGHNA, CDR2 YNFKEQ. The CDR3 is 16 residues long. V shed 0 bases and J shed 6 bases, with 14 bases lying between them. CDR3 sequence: CASSQDRGRGDEKLFF. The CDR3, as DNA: TGTGCCAGCAGCCAAGATCGTGGAAGGGGTGATGAAAAACTGTTTTTT.

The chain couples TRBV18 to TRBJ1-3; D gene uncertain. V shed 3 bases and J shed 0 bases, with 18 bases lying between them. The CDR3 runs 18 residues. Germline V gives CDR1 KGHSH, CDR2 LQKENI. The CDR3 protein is CASSPLPGRRSSGNTIYF. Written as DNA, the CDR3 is TGTGCCAGCTCACCTCTCCCCGGGCGCCGGTCCTCTGGAAACACCATATATTTT.

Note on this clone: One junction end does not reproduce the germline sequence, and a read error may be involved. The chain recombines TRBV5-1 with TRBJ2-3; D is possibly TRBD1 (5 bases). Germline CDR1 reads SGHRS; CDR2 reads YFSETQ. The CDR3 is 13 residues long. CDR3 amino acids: CASSPLPGAAARF. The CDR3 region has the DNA TGCGCCAGCAGCCCGCTTCCTGGGGCGGCCGCCCGTTTT.

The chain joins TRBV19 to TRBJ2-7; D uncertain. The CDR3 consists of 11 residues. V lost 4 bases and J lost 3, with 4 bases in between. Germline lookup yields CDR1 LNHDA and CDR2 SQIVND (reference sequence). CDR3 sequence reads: CASSKGYEQYF. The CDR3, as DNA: TGTGCCAGTAGTAAAGGCTACGAGCAGTACTTC.

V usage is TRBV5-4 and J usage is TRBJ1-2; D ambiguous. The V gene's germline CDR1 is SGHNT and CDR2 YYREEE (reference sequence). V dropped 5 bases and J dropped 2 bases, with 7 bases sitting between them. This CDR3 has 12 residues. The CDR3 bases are TGTGCCAGCAGAGCGGAAAACTATGGCTACACCTTC. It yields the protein CASRAENYGYTF.

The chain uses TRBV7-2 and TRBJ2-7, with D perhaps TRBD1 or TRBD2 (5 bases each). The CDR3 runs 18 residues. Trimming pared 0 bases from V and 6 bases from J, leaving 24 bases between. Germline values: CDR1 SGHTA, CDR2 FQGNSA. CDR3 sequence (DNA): TGTGCCAGCAGCTTAGCGCGTCCGGGACGGTGGCAAGGAAGCGAGCAGTACTTC. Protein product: CASSLARPGRWQGSEQYF.

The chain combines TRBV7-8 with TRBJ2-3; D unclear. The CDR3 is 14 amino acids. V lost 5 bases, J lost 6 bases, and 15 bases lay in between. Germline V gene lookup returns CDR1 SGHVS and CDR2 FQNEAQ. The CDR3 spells CASSVYRIGDTQYF. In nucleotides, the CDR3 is TGTGCCAGCAGCGTGTACCGTATTGGGGATACGCAGTATTTT. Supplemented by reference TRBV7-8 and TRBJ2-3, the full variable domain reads GAGVSQSPRYKVAKRGQDVALRCDPISGHVSLFWYQQALGQGPEFLTYFQNEAQLDKSGLPSDRFFAERPEGSVSTLKIQRTQQEDSAVYLCASSVYRIGDTQYFGPGTRLTVL.

The CDR3 DNA reads TGTGCCAGCTCCCCCCCCAATTGGGGGAGACTTAGCTCCTACAATGAGCAGTTCTTC. The encoded protein is CASSPPNWGRLSSYNEQFF. V and J are TRBV6-4 and TRBJ2-1; D could derive from TRBD1 or TRBD2 (5 bases each). V was shortened by 8 bases and J by 0 bases, with 26 bases between the two germline ends. Germline CDR1 MRHNA, CDR2 SNTAGT. The CDR3 runs to 19 residues.

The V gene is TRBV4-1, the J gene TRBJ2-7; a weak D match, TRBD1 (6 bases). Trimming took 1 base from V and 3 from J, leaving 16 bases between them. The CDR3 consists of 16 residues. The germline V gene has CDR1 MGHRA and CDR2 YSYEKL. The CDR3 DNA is TGCGCCAGCAGCCAAGGTCATGGGGACAACCACTACGAGCAGTACTTC. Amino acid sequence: CASSQGHGDNHYEQYF.

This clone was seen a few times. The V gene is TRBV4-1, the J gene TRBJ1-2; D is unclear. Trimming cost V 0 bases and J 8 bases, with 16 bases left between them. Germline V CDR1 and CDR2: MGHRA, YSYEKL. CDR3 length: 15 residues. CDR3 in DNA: TGCGCCAGCAGCCAAGACATTACGGTTCCGACCGGCTACACCTTC. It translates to CASSQDITVPTGYTF.

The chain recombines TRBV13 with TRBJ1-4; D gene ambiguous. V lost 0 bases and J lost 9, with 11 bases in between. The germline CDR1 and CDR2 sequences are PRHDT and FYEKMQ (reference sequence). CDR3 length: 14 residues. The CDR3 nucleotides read TGTGCCAGCAGCTTAGGAACCGGGCGGAAAAAACTGTTTTTT. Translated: CASSLGTGRKKLFF.

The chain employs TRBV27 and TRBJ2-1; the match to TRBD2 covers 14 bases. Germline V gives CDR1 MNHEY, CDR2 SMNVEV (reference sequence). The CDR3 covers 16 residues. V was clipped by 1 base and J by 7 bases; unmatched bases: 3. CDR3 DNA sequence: TGTGCCAGCAGTTTATTGGGACTAGCGGGAGATAATGAGCAGTTCTTC. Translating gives CASSLLGLAGDNEQFF.

This CDR3 reads CASSPHSDPFYEQYF. The CDR3 nucleotides are TGTGCCAGCAGCCCCCACAGTGACCCATTTTACGAGCAGTACTTC. This chain links TRBV9 with TRBJ2-7; D uncertain. The CDR3 runs to 15 residues. From germline, CDR1 is SGDLS and CDR2 YYNGEE. Trimming pared 4 bases from V and 4 bases from J, leaving 18 bases between.

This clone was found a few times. The CDR3 region has the DNA TGTGCCAGCAGTCCGCGTAATCAGTGGAAACAGGGCAATCAGCCCCAGCATTTT. It codes for CASSPRNQWKQGNQPQHF. The chain uses TRBV27 and TRBJ1-5; a weak D match, TRBD1 (5 bases). Germline assignment: CDR1 MNHEY and CDR2 SMNVEV (reference sequence). CDR3 size: 18 residues. Trimming left V 5 bases short and J 2 bases short, with 22 bases between.

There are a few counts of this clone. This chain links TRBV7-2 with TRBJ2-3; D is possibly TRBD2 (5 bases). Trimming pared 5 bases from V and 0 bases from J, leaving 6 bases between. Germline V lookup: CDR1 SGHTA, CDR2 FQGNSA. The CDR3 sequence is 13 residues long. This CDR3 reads CASSRTSTDTQYF. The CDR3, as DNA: TGTGCCAGCAGCCGGACTAGCACAGATACGCAGTATTTT.

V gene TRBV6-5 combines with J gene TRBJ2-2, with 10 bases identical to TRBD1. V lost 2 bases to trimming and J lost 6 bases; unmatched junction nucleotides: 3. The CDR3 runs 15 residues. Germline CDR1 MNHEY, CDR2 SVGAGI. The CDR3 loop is CASSYVGQGPGELFF. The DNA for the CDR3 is TGTGCCAGCAGTTACGTGGGACAGGGGCCCGGGGAGCTGTTTTTT.

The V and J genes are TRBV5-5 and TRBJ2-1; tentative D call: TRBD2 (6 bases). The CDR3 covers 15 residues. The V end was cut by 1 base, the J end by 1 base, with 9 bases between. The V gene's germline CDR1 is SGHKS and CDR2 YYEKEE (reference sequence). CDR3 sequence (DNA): TGTGCCAGCAGCTTGCGGGAGAGGTCCTACAATGAGCAGTTCTTC. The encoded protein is CASSLRERSYNEQFF.

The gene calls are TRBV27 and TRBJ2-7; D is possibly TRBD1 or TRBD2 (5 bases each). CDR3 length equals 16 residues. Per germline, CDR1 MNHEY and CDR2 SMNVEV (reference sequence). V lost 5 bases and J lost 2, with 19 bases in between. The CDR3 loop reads CASSPTRQISTYEQYF. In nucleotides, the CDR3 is TGTGCCAGCAGTCCCACTAGACAGATTAGTACCTACGAGCAGTACTTC.

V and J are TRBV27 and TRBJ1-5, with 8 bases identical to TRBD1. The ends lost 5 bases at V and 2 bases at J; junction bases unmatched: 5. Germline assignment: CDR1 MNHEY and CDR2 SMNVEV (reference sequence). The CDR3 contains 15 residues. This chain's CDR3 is CASSPQQGGNQPQHF. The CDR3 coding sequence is TGTGCCAGCAGTCCCCAACAGGGGGGCAATCAGCCCCAGCATTTT.

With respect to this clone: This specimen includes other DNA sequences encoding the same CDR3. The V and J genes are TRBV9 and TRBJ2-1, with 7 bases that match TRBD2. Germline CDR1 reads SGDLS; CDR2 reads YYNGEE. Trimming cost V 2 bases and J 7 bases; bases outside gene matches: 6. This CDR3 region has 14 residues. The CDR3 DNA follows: TGTGCCAGCAGCGTTGGCGGGAGTGGTAATGAGCAGTTCTTC. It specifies CASSVGGSGNEQFF.

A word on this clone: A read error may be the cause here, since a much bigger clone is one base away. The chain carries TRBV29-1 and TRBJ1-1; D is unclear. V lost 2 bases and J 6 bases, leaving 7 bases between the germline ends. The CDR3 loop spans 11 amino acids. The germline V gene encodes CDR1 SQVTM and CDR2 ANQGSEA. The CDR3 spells CSVEYRSEAFF. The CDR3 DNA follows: TGCAGCGTTGAATATCGTTCTGAAGCTTTCTTT.

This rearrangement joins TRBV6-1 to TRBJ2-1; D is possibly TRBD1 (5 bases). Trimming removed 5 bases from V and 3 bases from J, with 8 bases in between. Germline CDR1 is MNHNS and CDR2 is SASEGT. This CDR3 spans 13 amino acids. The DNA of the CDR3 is TGTGCCAGCAGTCTTGACAGCTACAATGAGCAGTTCTTC. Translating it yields CASSLDSYNEQFF.

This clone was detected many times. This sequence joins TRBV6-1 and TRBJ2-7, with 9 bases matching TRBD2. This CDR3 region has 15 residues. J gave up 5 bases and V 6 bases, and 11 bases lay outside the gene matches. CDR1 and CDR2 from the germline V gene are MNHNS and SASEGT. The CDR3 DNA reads TGTGCCAGCAGCGGTCTTAGCGGGAGTTCTGACGAGCAGTACTTC. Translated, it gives CASSGLSGSSDEQYF.

This chain's CDR3 is CASSATDGYEQYF. Written as DNA, the CDR3 is TGTGCCAGCAGTGCCACGGACGGATACGAGCAGTACTTC. The rearrangement joins TRBV6-4 to TRBJ2-7; D gene unclear. Germline assignment: CDR1 MRHNA and CDR2 SNTAGT. Deletions cut 4 bases from V and 4 bases from J, with 11 bases between. The CDR3 runs 13 residues.

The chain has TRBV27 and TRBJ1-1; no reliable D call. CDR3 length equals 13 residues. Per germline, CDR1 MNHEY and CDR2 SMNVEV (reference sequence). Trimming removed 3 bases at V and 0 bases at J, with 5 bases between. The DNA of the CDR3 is TGTGCCAGCAGTTTGATCATGAACACTGAAGCTTTCTTT. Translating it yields CASSLIMNTEAFF.

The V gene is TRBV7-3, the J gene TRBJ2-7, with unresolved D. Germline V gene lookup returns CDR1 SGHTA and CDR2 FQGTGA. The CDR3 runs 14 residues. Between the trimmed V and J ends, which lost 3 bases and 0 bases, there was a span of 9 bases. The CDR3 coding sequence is TGTGCCAGCAGCTTTGGAAAGAGCTCCTACGAGCAGTACTTC. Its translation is CASSFGKSSYEQYF.

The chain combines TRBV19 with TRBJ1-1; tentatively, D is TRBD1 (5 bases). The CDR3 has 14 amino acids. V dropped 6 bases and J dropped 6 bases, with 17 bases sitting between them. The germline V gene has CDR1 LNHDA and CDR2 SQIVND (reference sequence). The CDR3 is CASSLVPGTSEAFF. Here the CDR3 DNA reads TGTGCCAGTAGCCTCGTCCCAGGGACCTCTGAAGCTTTCTTT.